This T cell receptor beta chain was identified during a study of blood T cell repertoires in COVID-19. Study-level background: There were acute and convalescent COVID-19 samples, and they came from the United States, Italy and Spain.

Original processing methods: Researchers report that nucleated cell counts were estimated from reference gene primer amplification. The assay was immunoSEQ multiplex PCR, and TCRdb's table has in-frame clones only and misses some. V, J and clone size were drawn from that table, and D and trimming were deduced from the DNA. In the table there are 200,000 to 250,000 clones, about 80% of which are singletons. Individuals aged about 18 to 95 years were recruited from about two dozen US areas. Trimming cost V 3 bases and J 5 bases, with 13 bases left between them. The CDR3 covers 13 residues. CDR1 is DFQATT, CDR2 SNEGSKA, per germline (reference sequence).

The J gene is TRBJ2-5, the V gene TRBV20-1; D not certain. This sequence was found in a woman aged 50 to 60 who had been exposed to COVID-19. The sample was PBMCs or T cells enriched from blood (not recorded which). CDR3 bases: TGCAGTGCTAGTCTGTCTAGGCGGGAGACCCAGTACTTC. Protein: CSASLSRRETQYF.